The 32 T cell receptor beta chains reported below all come from one sample, sequenced in a study of molecular identifiers for immune sequencing clone quantification. One entry per CDR3 protein, called by TCRdb with MiXCR from the PCR reads. Here the sample spans about 97,000 distinct CDR3 sequences, about 24% being singletons. The sample consisted of naive CD8+ T cells from blood, with Jurkat cell RNA spiked in. Subset: FACS-sorted CD8+CD4-CCR7+CD45RA+ naive T cells. The receptors come from a human donor in good health. Some libraries in this study had Jurkat cell RNA spiked in.

Turning to this clonotype: This may stem from a read error, because a much larger clone lies one nucleotide away. The gene calls are TRBV4-3 and TRBJ2-2; D is perhaps TRBD1 or TRBD2 (5 bases each). The CDR3 is 15 residues long. Looked up from germline, CDR1 is LGHNA and CDR2 is YSLEER. The V end was cut by 4 bases, the J end by 6 bases, with 15 bases between. Here the CDR3 reads CASSRSRDGAGELFF. As DNA, the CDR3 is TGCGCCAGCAGCCGCTCCCGGGACGGGGCCGGGGAGCTGTTTTTT.

Ten or more counts support this clonotype. The rearrangement uses TRBV11-2 and TRBJ2-5; D uncertain. CDR1 is SGHAT and CDR2 is FQNNGV in the germline V gene. Trimming removed 5 bases at V and 5 bases at J, with 12 bases between. The CDR3 contains 13 residues. CDR3 bases: TGTGCCAGCAGCCCCCCGGTCCAGGAGACCCAGTACTTC. Protein sequence: CASSPPVQETQYF.

In this sample, this clonotype turned up many times. This chain links TRBV4-3 with TRBJ2-5; 8 bases line up with TRBD1. The CDR3 has 17 amino acids. Germline loops: CDR1 LGHNA, CDR2 YSLEER. V lost 3 bases, J lost 5 bases, and 14 bases stayed unmatched. In DNA, the CDR3 is TGCGCCAGCAGCCAGCCCAACCAGGGGGCGCCGGGTGAGACCCAGTACTTC. Protein: CASSQPNQGAPGETQYF.

This clonotype came up a few times. This chain uses TRBV15 with TRBJ2-3; D uncertain. The CDR3 has 17 residues. The V end lost 0 bases, the J end lost 1 base, and 14 bases lay between the germline ends. Looked up from germline, CDR1 is LNHNV and CDR2 is YYDKDF (reference sequence). The CDR3 DNA sequence: TGTGCCACCAGCAGAGATCAGTTCGGGCACCGCACAGATACGCAGTATTTT. Translated, it gives CATSRDQFGHRTDTQYF.

Many counts were recorded for this clonotype. In DNA form, the CDR3 reads TGTGCCAGCAGCTTAGCCATCCAGGGTACTGAAGCTTTCTTT. Residues: CASSLAIQGTEAFF. This chain connects TRBV7-2 to TRBJ1-1; a possible D gene is TRBD1 (5 bases). This CDR3 spans 14 amino acids. The V end was cut by 0 bases, the J end by 5 bases, with 10 bases between. Germline CDR1 is SGHTA and CDR2 is FQGNSA.

As for this clonotype: A much larger clonotype is one base distant, so this may be a read error. CDR3 sequence reads: CASSPGDSNYEQYF. The CDR3 DNA reads as TGTGCCAGCAGCCCCGGGGACAGTAACTACGAGCAGTACTTC. V and J are TRBV5-6 and TRBJ2-7, with TRBD1 matching over 7 bases. Germline V gene data show CDR1 as SGHDT and CDR2 as YYEEEE. CDR3 length: 14 amino acids. The V and J ends lost 4 bases and 3 bases, in that order; junction bases with no gene match: 7.

The table lists this clonotype with many counts. The J gene is TRBJ2-3, the V gene TRBV9; 10 bases align to TRBD2. V lost 1 base to trimming and J lost 2 bases; unmatched junction nucleotides: 13. The CDR3 has 19 residues. Germline loops: CDR1 SGDLS, CDR2 YYNGEE. CDR3 in DNA: TGTGCCAGCAGCGTATCGCTCGCGGCTAGCGGGAGCCCCACAGATACGCAGTATTTT. Amino acids: CASSVSLAASGSPTDTQYF.

Comment on this clonotype: A much larger clone is a single base away; this may be a read error. This sequence joins TRBV19 and TRBJ1-4; tentatively, D is TRBD1 (5 bases). Germline loops: CDR1 LNHDA, CDR2 SQIVND (reference sequence). There are 15 residues in the CDR3. CDR3 nucleotides: TGTGCCAGTAGAGTGGGACTTTCAACTTATGAAAAACTGTTTTTT. It encodes CASRVGLSTYEKLFF.

On this clonotype: One base away lies a much larger clone, so this may be a sequencing read error. V usage is TRBV5-3 and J usage is TRBJ1-2, with D uncertain. TRBV5-3 falls under the ORF class, with uncertain function. Trimming took 9 bases from V and 10 from J, leaving 25 bases between them. The CDR3 length is 14 residues. In DNA form, the CDR3 reads TGTGCCACCTCTCTCAACAATGCAAACTCCGACTACACCTTC. Translating it yields CATSLNNANSDYTF.

This clonotype was picked up many times. This chain uses TRBV19 with TRBJ2-3; TRBD2 matches at 14 bases. Germline assignment: CDR1 LNHDA and CDR2 SQIVND (reference sequence). The CDR3 sequence is 14 residues long. Unmatched junction bases numbered 4, after V lost 10 bases and J lost 4 bases. The CDR3 reads CATQTSGGADTQYF. The CDR3 coding sequence is TGTGCCACCCAGACTAGCGGGGGGGCAGATACGCAGTATTTT.

Comments on this clonotype: With a much larger clone just one base away, this may be a read error. The gene calls are TRBV7-2 and TRBJ2-1; 9 nucleotides match TRBD1. The end of the DNA is better explained by TRBJ2-7, so the J call may be wrong. The length of the CDR3 is 15 residues. Looked up from germline, CDR1 is SGHTA and CDR2 is FQGNSA. The CDR3 bases are TGTGCCAGCAGCTTAGGACAGGGGGATTACAATGAGCAGTACTTC. This codes for CASSLGQGDYNEQYF.

The table lists this clonotype with many counts. The CDR3 DNA sequence: TGCGCCAGCAGCCCAATCCCGGGACAAGAGGCTTACGAGCAGTACTTC. Translating it yields CASSPIPGQEAYEQYF. The chain carries TRBV5-1 and TRBJ2-7, with a tentative D call TRBD1 (6 bases). CDR1 is SGHRS and CDR2 is YFSETQ in the germline V gene. This CDR3 spans 16 amino acids. Trimming took off 4 bases at V and 4 bases at J, with 21 bases between the two ends.

As to this clonotype: The CDR3 carries no conserved terminal phenylalanine or tryptophan, so it likely arises from a read error. The chain has TRBV19 and TRBJ2-3; D is uncertain. Germline V lookup: CDR1 LNHDA, CDR2 SQIVND (reference sequence). The CDR3 spans 14 residues. Trimming left V 10 bases short and J 5 bases short, with 19 bases between. The CDR3 bases are TGTGCCACCTCCCCGTCGGCAACGGGAGATACGCAGTATTTA. Translating gives CATSPSATGDTQYL.

The sample holds a few counts of this clonotype. This rearrangement joins TRBV19 to TRBJ1-5; 7 bases match TRBD1. Germline lookup yields CDR1 LNHDA and CDR2 SQIVND (reference sequence). J gave up 2 bases and V 3 bases, and 7 bases lay outside the gene matches. This CDR3 is built from 16 residues. This CDR3 reads CASSMVQGGRNQPQHF. As DNA, the CDR3 is TGTGCCAGTAGTATGGTTCAGGGGGGACGCAATCAGCCCCAGCATTTT.

In its sample, this clonotype was seen many times. The rearrangement links TRBV29-1 to TRBJ2-7; maybe TRBD2 (5 bases). V gave up 4 bases and J gave up 3 bases, with 7 bases separating them. This CDR3 has 11 amino acids. The germline V gene encodes CDR1 SQVTM and CDR2 ANQGSEA. For the CDR3, the DNA is TGCAGCGTTGCCCGGGACTACGAGCAGTACTTC. Its protein product is CSVARDYEQYF.

This clonotype appeared many times. V is TRBV28 and J is TRBJ2-5, with TRBD1 identical over 7 bases. The V and J ends lost 5 bases and 2 bases, in that order; junction bases with no gene match: 11. Germline V CDR1 and CDR2: MDHEN, SYDVKM. CDR3 size: 16 residues. The CDR3 DNA sequence: TGTGCCAGCAGTACTACCCGGGACAGCTTGCAAGAGACCCAGTACTTC. Its translation is CASSTTRDSLQETQYF.

Remarks on this clonotype: A much larger clone is a single base away; this may be a read error. The gene calls are TRBV12-3 or TRBV12-4 and TRBJ1-2, with D perhaps TRBD1 (5 bases). The CDR3 runs to 14 residues. V was cut by 0 bases and J by 7 bases, with 12 bases left in between. DNA of the CDR3: TGTGCCAGCAGTTTAGCGGGGGGACCGCTTGGCTACACCTTC. As protein: CASSLAGGPLGYTF.

This clonotype was counted ten times or more. This rearrangement joins TRBV4-3 to TRBJ2-7; unclear D gene. CDR1 is LGHNA, CDR2 YSLEER, per germline. CDR3 length: 15 amino acids. V was clipped by 0 bases and J by 2 bases, with 11 bases between them. CDR3 protein: CASSQDRSTTYEQYF. In nucleotides, the CDR3 is TGCGCCAGCAGCCAAGATCGGAGTACAACCTACGAGCAGTACTTC.

To note about this clonotype: The CDR3 carries no conserved terminal phenylalanine or tryptophan, so it likely arises from a read error. The chain is built from TRBV29-1 and TRBJ1-1; D ambiguous. Germline values: CDR1 SQVTM, CDR2 ANQGSEA. The CDR3 is 11 residues long. The CDR3 nucleotides are TGCCGCGGCGCGTACGGATCTGAAGCTTTCTGT. Residues: CRGAYGSEAFC.

For this clonotype: A much bigger clone sits one base away, suggesting this may be a read error. This chain links TRBV11-2 with TRBJ2-7; TRBD2 matches 9 bases. The CDR3 is 14 residues long. Germline CDR1 is SGHAT and CDR2 is FQNNGV. The CDR3 here is CGSGLREGRWEQYF. Here the CDR3 DNA reads TGTGGCAGCGGCTTGCGGGAGGGCCGGTGGGAGCAGTACTTC.

This clonotype was counted at least ten times. The CDR3 bases are TGTGCCAGCAGTCTAGGAACTAGCGGGACGGAGCAGTTCTTC. Translating it yields CASSLGTSGTEQFF. V gene TRBV27 combines with J gene TRBJ2-1; 10 nucleotides line up with TRBD2. This CDR3 is built from 14 residues. V was pared by 5 bases and J by 10 bases, with 8 bases of the junction left unmatched. Germline CDR1 MNHEY, CDR2 SMNVEV (reference sequence).

In the case of this clonotype: It may be a read error: a sequence one base away is much more abundant. The chain carries TRBV28 and TRBJ1-4, with D unclear. The germline V gene has CDR1 MDHEN and CDR2 SYDVKM. The CDR3 is 14 amino acids. Trimming stripped 10 bases from V and 4 bases from J, with 16 bases between. CDR3 in DNA: TGTGCCAACACACCGCTGGGGATTAATGAAAAACTGTTTTTT. Translating gives CANTPLGINEKLFF.

The rearrangement joins TRBV11-2 to TRBJ2-4, with D tentatively TRBD1 (6 bases). The CDR3 sequence is 13 residues long. Germline V gene sequence: CDR1 SGHAT, CDR2 FQNNGV. V gave up 11 bases and J gave up 4 bases, with 15 bases separating them. This CDR3 reads CAGTRTGKNIQYF. CDR3 nucleotides: TGTGCCGGCACCAGAACAGGGAAAAACATTCAGTACTTC.

In regard to this clonotype: This may stem from a read error, because a much larger clone lies one nucleotide away. The chain has TRBV24-1 and TRBJ2-2; 7 bases align to TRBD2. The CDR3 runs 14 residues. Germline-derived CDR1 and CDR2 are KGHDR and SFDVKD. The CDR3 sequence is CATSDLGGPGELLF. The CDR3 DNA is TGTGCCACCAGTGACTTGGGAGGGCCCGGGGAGCTGCTTTTT.

The table lists this clonotype with many counts. The J gene is TRBJ2-7, the V gene TRBV5-4; 13 bases agree with TRBD2. The CDR3 is 15 residues long. V trimming: 5 bases; J trimming: 4 bases; junction bases outside the gene matches: 6. Germline-derived CDR1 and CDR2 are SGHNT and YYREEE (reference sequence). The CDR3 is CASSWGTSGVYEQYF. CDR3 sequence (DNA): TGTGCCAGCAGTTGGGGGACTAGCGGGGTTTACGAGCAGTACTTC.

This clonotype was counted at least ten times. The rearrangement uses TRBV9 and TRBJ2-5, with D perhaps matching TRBD1 (5 bases). Germline V gene sequence: CDR1 SGDLS, CDR2 YYNGEE. Trimming removed 4 bases at V and 1 base at J, with 14 bases between. CDR3 length: 15 amino acids. The CDR3 DNA follows: TGTGCCAGCAGCCCCCCTAGTCAGGGCCAAGAGACCCAGTACTTC. It codes for CASSPPSQGQETQYF.

This clonotype was found a few times. J is TRBJ1-5 and V is TRBV27; possibly TRBD1 for D (6 bases). The germline V and J ends were trimmed by 2 bases and 5 bases, with 7 bases remaining between them. Per germline, CDR1 MNHEY and CDR2 SMNVEV (reference sequence). The CDR3 loop spans 13 amino acids. DNA for the CDR3: TGTGCCAGCAGTTTAGGGGGCGATCAGCCCCAGCATTTT. This encodes CASSLGGDQPQHF.

This clonotype was observed many times. This chain connects TRBV19 to TRBJ2-3, with D perhaps assigned TRBD1 or TRBD2 (5 bases each). The germline CDR1 and CDR2 sequences are LNHDA and SQIVND (reference sequence). Trimming removed 8 bases from V and 5 bases from J, with 17 bases in between. The CDR3 covers 14 residues. In nucleotides, the CDR3 is TGTGCCAGTGACACAGGCGGACTCGGAGATACGCAGTATTTT. As protein: CASDTGGLGDTQYF.

A note on this clonotype: This clone may be a read error of a much larger clone one base away. V usage is TRBV21-1 and J usage is TRBJ1-1; the table assigns TRBD1, which was not confirmed against the DNA. TRBV21-1 is noted as a pseudogene. The CDR3 loop spans 14 amino acids. CDR3 loop: CASSKEARGTEASF. The CDR3 DNA is TGTGCCAGCAGCAAAGAGGCTCGGGGGACTGAAGCTTCCTTT.

This clonotype was recorded at least ten times. The V call is TRBV6-5, the J call TRBJ1-2; D remains unclear. The CDR3 has 15 residues. Germline V gives CDR1 MNHEY, CDR2 SVGAGI. The V end was cut by 5 bases, the J end by 0 bases, with 13 bases between. The CDR3 sequence is CASSLSSTANYGYTF. The CDR3 nucleotides are TGTGCCAGCAGTCTCAGTTCTACGGCTAACTATGGCTACACCTTC.

A note on this clonotype: Since a much larger clone is just one base distant, this may be a read error. The rearrangement joins TRBV28 to TRBJ2-1, with 16 bases identical to TRBD2. Germline-derived CDR1 and CDR2 are MDHEN and SYDVKM. This CDR3 has 18 amino acids. The CDR3 DNA reads as TGTGCCAGCAGTCCCTTGGGGACTAGCGGGAGGGACTACAATAAGCAGTTCTTC. Translating it yields CASSPLGTSGRDYNKQFF.

The table lists this clonotype with many counts. The chain links TRBV7-9 to TRBJ2-7, with 7 bases fitting TRBD1. Germline CDR1 reads SEHNR; CDR2 reads FQNEAQ (reference sequence). Unmatched junction bases numbered 12, after V lost 5 bases and J lost 2 bases. This CDR3 contains 16 residues. The DNA of the CDR3 is TGTGCCAGCAGCGCCCAGACAGGGAGTTTGCCCTACGAGCAGTACTTC. Translating gives CASSAQTGSLPYEQYF. Drawing the rest from reference TRBV7-9 and TRBJ2-7, the complete variable domain is DTGVSQNPRHKITKRGQNVTFRCDPISEHNRLYWYRQTLGQGPEFLTYFQNEAQLEKSRLLSDRFSAERPKGSFSTLEIQRTEQGDSAMYLCASSAQTGSLPYEQYFGPGTRLTVT.